This T cell receptor (delta chain) was documented in a study of TRDV2 sequences in healthy donors (dated by TCRdb to 2018 to 2020). About the full investigation: Over 15 single-cell-derived gamma9delta2 T cell clones spanning the full range of antitumor activity were TCR-sequenced and traced within the bulk repertoire. Study-wide findings and limitations: TCRdelta clonotypes of several highly reactive clones appeared rare, being undetectable in the bulk sequencing data of their donors. The observed TCRdelta repertoires were strongly focused, but the frequency of each clonotype showed no correlation with the antitumor functional potential of the corresponding clone.

The library came from PCR. TCRdb lists the instrument as Illumina MiSeq. The paper's processing steps were these. Clonotypes represented by only a single read were excluded when reporting TRDV repertoire clonotype frequencies. TCRdb called clones anew from the public reads via CATT; matching DNA rows were later pooled. V and J calls and clone size were set by TCRdb, not the authors. This sample has some 970 delta-chain clones in its table, and approximately 57% of those were observed once. Around 19% of the sample lies in the top ten. Complete TCR delta chain (Vdelta2) repertoires were sequenced in bulk to track the frequency of functionally characterized gamma9delta2 T cell clones. The Dutch blood bank supplied purchased peripheral blood from anonymous healthy donors. gamma9delta2 T cells analyzed in the study originated from peripheral blood of healthy donors. This clone appeared a few times. The clone's antigen remains unknown. Per-nucleotide qualities are absent, and no much larger clonotype sits a single base away.

Relative to germline, V is missing 1 base and J is missing 0 bases, with 3 bases of the junction outside any gene match. Reading the germline V gene gives CDR1 GEAIGNYY and CDR2 EKD. Its CDR3 holds 18 amino acids, cysteine through phenylalanine. Only the CDR3 DNA stays, 54 bases, in frame from base 1. This receptor chain uses TRDV2 and TRDJ3; 9 nucleotides in the junction match TRDD3. The sample comprised Vd2+ gamma-delta T cells from blood. The sample's cell subset or site label, in plain terms: TCR Vdelta2-expressing (gamma9delta2) T cells. The TCR originated in a human donor in good health. The CDR3 is CACDTGGYRSWDTRQMFF. The nucleotides are TGTGCCTGTGACACTGGGGGATATCGCTCCTGGGACACCCGACAGATGTTTTTC.